Following are 5 T cell receptor beta chains from one sample sequenced in a study of T-cell memory formation after mild COVID-19. MiXCR was run by TCRdb on the 5' RACE reads, yielding one entry per CDR3 protein. The sample contains some 490,000 distinct CDR3 sequences, around a sixth of which appear only once. Sequences were obtained from PBMCs or a T cell subset sorted from them (not recorded which). Source of these receptors: an adult woman who had mild COVID-19 (a few samples of this study predate the infection). Cell type and time point are not known.

V gene TRBV5-1 combines with J gene TRBJ2-5; D perhaps matches TRBD1 (6 bases). V lost 0 bases to trimming and J lost 5 bases, with 17 bases between them. Germline V gives CDR1 SGHRS, CDR2 YFSETQ. The CDR3 is 16 amino acids. The CDR3 here is CASSLAVKQGMETQYF. In DNA form, the CDR3 reads TGCGCCAGCAGCTTGGCCGTGAAACAGGGCATGGAGACCCAGTACTTC. The variable domain in full, with the rest retrieved from reference TRBV5-1 and TRBJ2-5, is KAGVTQTPRYLIKTRGQQVTLSCSPISGHRSVSWYQQTPGQGLQFLFEYFSETQRNKGNFPGRFSGRQFSNSRSEMNVSTLELGDSALYLCASSLAVKQGMETQYFGPGTRLLVL.

This clonotype has only a few counts. The genes are TRBV6-2 or TRBV6-3 and TRBJ2-3, with D unclear. Trimming pared 5 bases from V and 1 base from J, leaving 4 bases between. Per germline, CDR1 MNHEY and CDR2 SVGEGT. The CDR3 has 12 amino acids. CDR3 residues: CASSDGTDTQYF. DNA for the CDR3: TGTGCCAGCAGTGATGGCACAGATACGCAGTATTTT.

The V and J genes are TRBV6-1 and TRBJ2-7; TRBD1 aligns across 8 bases. The junction had 4 bases not matched to a gene; V was cut back by 4 bases and J by 2 bases. The CDR3 covers 14 residues. Germline CDR1 and CDR2: MNHNS and SASEGT. The CDR3 bases are TGTGCCAGCAGTGGGGGACAGGTTGCCTACGAGCAGTACTTC. This sequence encodes CASSGGQVAYEQYF.

The J gene is TRBJ1-1, the V gene TRBV30, with unresolved D. The V and J ends lost 2 bases and 8 bases respectively, with 9 bases between them. Per germline, CDR1 GTSNPN and CDR2 SVGIG (reference sequence). This CDR3 has 11 residues. The CDR3, as DNA: TGTGCCTGGAGTACCGGGCCCGAAGCTTTCTTT. Amino acid sequence: CAWSTGPEAFF.

V usage is TRBV9 and J usage is TRBJ1-1; TRBD1 agrees at 8 bases. The germline gives CDR1 SGDLS, CDR2 YYNGEE. The CDR3 is 15 residues long. Trimming cost V 3 bases and J 5 bases; bases outside gene matches: 9. CDR3 sequence reads: CASSAGTGGGTEAFF. In DNA, the CDR3 is TGTGCCAGCAGCGCCGGAACAGGGGGTGGGACTGAAGCTTTCTTT.